These 2 T cell receptor beta chains were all obtained from the same sample, sequenced in a study of post-analysis software for immune sequencing data. Study-level findings and limits: Comparison of patients with controls showed a handful of TRBV segments more frequent in patients, TRBV5-6, TRBV5-1 and TRBV20-1 among them.

Researchers reported that TCR beta cDNA libraries carried unique molecular identifiers. TCRdb ran MiXCR on the PCR reads and lists one entry per CDR3 protein. The table records a few hundred thousand distinct CDR3 sequences, about 40% of them present only once. For these receptors, no antigen is known. What was sequenced was blood. All receptors derive from a girl aged 2 to 9 with multiple sclerosis.

The V and J genes are TRBV27 and TRBJ2-1; 12 nucleotides agree with TRBD2. The CDR3 runs 17 residues. Unmatched junction bases numbered 13, after V lost 5 bases and J lost 8 bases. Germline V CDR1 and CDR2: MNHEY, SMNVEV (reference sequence). The CDR3 DNA follows: TGTGCCAGCAGTCCACTCCTGACTAGCGGGAGTTCCTATGAGCAGTTCTTC. Protein product: CASSPLLTSGSSYEQFF.

There are a few counts of this clonotype. The J gene is TRBJ1-4, the V gene TRBV12-3 or TRBV12-4; maybe TRBD1 (5 bases). CDR3 length equals 15 residues. V was shortened by 5 bases and J by 8 bases, with 18 bases between the two germline ends. CDR3 residues: CASSLVQAPEEKLFF. The CDR3 bases are TGTGCCAGCAGTCTTGTACAGGCTCCGGAGGAAAAACTGTTTTTT.